There are many counts of the clone carrying this T cell receptor beta chain. Its antigen is undetermined. CDR1 and CDR2 from the germline V gene are LNHNV and YYDKDF (reference sequence). This CDR3 has 15 residues. V lost 7 bases, J lost 7 bases, and 7 bases stayed unmatched. The sample belongs to a study of CD8 T cells in ankylosing spondylitis. Findings of the study overall: A motif of 7 to 9 highly homologous TCR beta variants was seen as apparently characteristic of ankylosing spondylitis blood.

TCRdb re-called the 5' RACE reads through MiXCR, storing one row per CDR3 protein. The table lists approximately 520,000 distinct CDR3 sequences, under 5.5% of them singletons. Sequencing was performed on blood, either unsorted or a sorted T cell fraction (not recorded which). The V and J genes are TRBV15 and TRBJ2-2; 12 nucleotides match TRBD1. The clonotype was recovered from a male donor with ankylosing spondylitis. This chain's CDR3 is CATNSRDRGLGELFF. As DNA, the CDR3 is TGTGCCACCAACAGCCGGGACAGGGGGCTCGGGGAGCTGTTTTTT.